These 21 T cell receptor beta chains originate from one sample sequenced in a study of blood T cell repertoires in COVID-19. Sequenced by immunoSEQ multiplex PCR; TCRdb stores in-frame clones only, minus some. The sample consists of under 150,000 clones, about 86% of them appearing once. Sequenced sample: peripheral blood. These receptors came from a woman in her 50s who had recovered from COVID-19.

The rearrangement links TRBV20-1 to TRBJ1-1; TRBD1 matches 8 bases. Germline trimming cut 3 bases from V and 0 bases from J; bases unmatched to any gene: 9. This CDR3 region has 16 residues. Germline V gene lookup returns CDR1 DFQATT and CDR2 SNEGSKA (reference sequence). CDR3: CSASFQGAGVNTEAFF. The CDR3 nucleotides read TGCAGTGCTAGTTTTCAGGGGGCAGGGGTGAACACTGAAGCTTTCTTT.

The rearrangement uses TRBV30 and TRBJ1-2; D is perhaps TRBD1 (6 bases). V was clipped by 5 bases and J by 3 bases, with 19 bases between them. The CDR3 extends over 15 amino acids. Germline V CDR1 and CDR2: GTSNPN, SVGIG (reference sequence). This CDR3 reads CAWSQDVGADYGYTF. DNA for the CDR3: TGTGCCTGGTCGCAGGACGTGGGGGCGGACTATGGCTACACCTTC.

The chain recombines TRBV7-9 with TRBJ2-3, with a possible D match to TRBD2 (6 bases). This CDR3 has 15 amino acids. CDR1 and CDR2 from the germline V gene are SEHNR and FQNEAQ (reference sequence). Trimming took off 5 bases at V and 4 bases at J, with 16 bases between the two ends. The CDR3 nucleotides are TGTGCCAGCAGCCTAAGCGGGCTAGGTTCAGATACGCAGTATTTT. It codes for CASSLSGLGSDTQYF.

This clone has only a few counts. The chain has TRBV11-3 and TRBJ2-7, with 7 bases identical to TRBD2. V trimming: 5 bases; J trimming: 4 bases; junction bases outside the gene matches: 14. The length of the CDR3 is 16 residues. In germline, CDR1 is SGHNT, CDR2 YENEEA. As DNA, the CDR3 is TGTGCCAGCAGCCCTCCGGGGAGGGGACCTGGGTACGAGCAGTACTTC. Translation gives CASSPPGRGPGYEQYF.

This rearrangement joins TRBV7-9 to TRBJ1-5; D gene uncertain. CDR3 length: 13 amino acids. The V gene lost 4 bases and the J gene lost 3 bases, with 7 bases spanning the gap. The germline CDR1 and CDR2 sequences are SEHNR and FQNEAQ (reference sequence). Here the CDR3 DNA reads TGTGCCAGCAGCTCCGTGGCCAATCAGCCCCAGCATTTT. Amino acid sequence: CASSSVANQPQHF.

The V call is TRBV10-2, the J call TRBJ2-7, with TRBD1 matching 12 bases. The CDR3 has 14 amino acids. Germline V gives CDR1 WSHSY, CDR2 SAAADI. V was pared by 4 bases and J by 7 bases, with 5 bases of the junction left unmatched. This CDR3 is CASSAGTGGWEQYF. The DNA for the CDR3 is TGCGCCAGCAGTGCGGGGACAGGGGGCTGGGAGCAGTACTTC.

The rearrangement joins TRBV11-3 to TRBJ2-1; 11 positions agree with TRBD2. Per germline, CDR1 SGHNT and CDR2 YENEEA. This CDR3 is built from 17 residues. With 11 bases clipped from V and 9 bases from J, the junction kept 21 bases outside the gene matches. As DNA, the CDR3 is TGTGCCCCTCCCGGAGAGACTAGCGGGGTCCGCCGGCGTGAGCAGTTCTTC. Amino acid sequence: CAPPGETSGVRRREQFF.

The chain is built from TRBV7-2 and TRBJ2-3; 12 positions agree with TRBD2. CDR3 length: 15 residues. Germline CDR1 reads SGHTA; CDR2 reads FQGNSA. Unmatched junction bases numbered 11, after V lost 5 bases and J lost 11 bases. The CDR3 loop is CASSLTSGGTAQQYF. The CDR3 nucleotides read TGTGCCAGCAGCCTGACTAGCGGGGGAACCGCGCAGCAGTATTTT.

V and J are TRBV7-3 and TRBJ2-3; 7 bases line up with TRBD1. V dropped 4 bases and J dropped 3; count of bases not matched to a gene: 1. The germline V gene encodes CDR1 SGHTA and CDR2 FQGTGA. The CDR3 spans 13 residues. The CDR3 loop is CASSSTGTDTQYF. CDR3 in DNA: TGTGCCAGCAGCTCGACAGGGACAGATACGCAGTATTTT. Full variable domain (rest looked up from reference TRBV7-3 and TRBJ2-3): GAGVSQTPSNKVTEKGKYVELRCDPISGHTALYWYRQSLGQGPEFLIYFQGTGAADDSGLPNDRFFAVRPEGSVSTLKIQRTERGDSAVYLCASSSTGTDTQYFGPGTRLTVL.

The chain uses TRBV25-1 and TRBJ1-3; no definite D call. There are 17 residues in the CDR3. Trimming took off 3 bases at V and 0 bases at J, with 15 bases between the two ends. Germline V gives CDR1 MGHDK, CDR2 SYGVNS. The CDR3 coding sequence is TGTGCCAGCAGTGAGGGTTCGAGACGGAGCTCTGGAAACACCATATATTTT. Translation gives CASSEGSRRSSGNTIYF.

J is TRBJ2-5 and V is TRBV27; D is unresolved. This CDR3 is built from 13 residues. V was clipped by 4 bases and J by 7 bases, with 13 bases between them. Germline values: CDR1 MNHEY, CDR2 SMNVEV (reference sequence). The CDR3 spells CASSSIASGTQYF. CDR3 coding DNA: TGTGCCAGCAGTTCTATCGCCTCCGGGACCCAGTACTTC.

V is TRBV6-5 and J is TRBJ2-3; no reliable D call. The germline gives CDR1 MNHEY, CDR2 SVGAGI. The CDR3 is 13 amino acids. V lost 6 bases, J lost 1 base, and 8 bases lay in between. The chain's CDR3 is CASSTLRTDTQYF. DNA of the CDR3: TGTGCCAGCAGCACCCTACGCACAGATACGCAGTATTTT.

This clone came up once. The rearrangement links TRBV9 to TRBJ1-6; 8 nucleotides align to TRBD1. There are 15 residues in the CDR3. From germline, CDR1 is SGDLS and CDR2 YYNGEE. Germline trimming cut 3 bases from V and 4 bases from J; bases unmatched to any gene: 3. The CDR3 here is CASSGRDRYNSPLHF. CDR3 coding DNA: TGTGCCAGCAGCGGTCGGGACAGGTATAATTCACCCCTCCACTTT.

The V and J genes are TRBV3-1 (or the pseudogene TRBV3-2) and TRBJ1-6; D perhaps matches TRBD1 (6 bases). Deletions cut 6 bases from V and 9 bases from J, with 9 bases between. CDR3 length equals 12 residues. Germline CDR1 and CDR2: LGHDT and YNNKEL (reference sequence). In DNA, the CDR3 is TGTGCCAGCAGTCCAGGGGTTTCACCCCTCCACTTT. Translation: CASSPGVSPLHF.

The genes are TRBV4-1 and TRBJ2-7, with 8 nucleotides matching TRBD1. The trim removed 0 bases at V and 3 bases at J, leaving 13 bases unmatched. The CDR3 is made up of 18 amino acids. Germline assignment: CDR1 MGHRA and CDR2 YSYEKL. The DNA of the CDR3 is TGCGCCAGCAGCCAAGATCCTACTGGACAGGGAGGAAGCTACGAGCAGTACTTC. Amino acids: CASSQDPTGQGGSYEQYF.

This sequence joins TRBV19 and TRBJ1-1; no definite D call. The CDR3 has 15 amino acids. V was shortened by 9 bases and J by 5 bases, with 22 bases between the two germline ends. Germline CDR1 and CDR2: LNHDA and SQIVND (reference sequence). The CDR3 coding sequence is TGTGCCAGAGTATCTGAAAAGACATATCCGACTGAAGCTTTCTTT. This codes for CARVSEKTYPTEAFF.

This rearrangement joins TRBV10-1 to TRBJ2-7, with D possibly matching TRBD1 (6 bases). Trimming took 10 bases from V and 2 from J, leaving 21 bases between them. CDR1 is WNHNN, CDR2 SYGVQD, per germline (reference sequence). The CDR3 contains 15 residues. Here the CDR3 reads CATDVRGHYTYEQYF. As DNA, the CDR3 is TGCGCCACAGATGTCAGGGGCCACTATACCTACGAGCAGTACTTC.

V and J are TRBV2 and TRBJ2-1; the match to TRBD1 covers 11 bases. The germline V gene has CDR1 SNHLY and CDR2 FYNNEI. The CDR3 length is 16 residues. Unmatched junction bases numbered 2, after V lost 3 bases and J lost 1 base. The CDR3 DNA is TGTGCCAGCAGTGATCGGGACAGGGGGTCCTACAATGAGCAGTTCTTC. Translated, it gives CASSDRDRGSYNEQFF.

This chain joins TRBV7-3 and TRBJ1-1; D might be TRBD1 (6 bases). V was cut by 4 bases and J by 4 bases, with 19 bases left in between. Per the germline V gene, CDR1 is SGHTA and CDR2 is FQGTGA. The CDR3 sequence is 16 residues long. The CDR3 spells CASSSTGLMHGTEAFF. The CDR3 coding sequence is TGTGCCAGCAGCTCCACAGGGTTGATGCATGGCACTGAAGCTTTCTTT.

The chain links TRBV9 to TRBJ1-6; the D is unclear. The ends were cut back, 0 bases at V and 6 bases at J, with 16 bases in the middle. Germline-derived CDR1 and CDR2 are SGDLS and YYNGEE. CDR3 length: 17 residues. The CDR3 DNA sequence: TGTGCCAGCAGCGTAGCCAAAGATGGACTTCCTAATTCACCCCTCCACTTT. Residues: CASSVAKDGLPNSPLHF.

The rearrangement joins TRBV7-3 to TRBJ2-1; D uncertain. The CDR3 length is 12 residues. Trimming removed 0 bases from V and 10 bases from J, with 7 bases in between. CDR1 is SGHTA and CDR2 is FQGTGA in the germline V gene. The CDR3 sequence is CASSLTLGEQFF. The CDR3 DNA reads as TGTGCCAGCAGCTTAACGTTGGGCGAGCAGTTCTTC.